This T cell receptor (beta chain) was recovered during a study of early T cells in non-severe SARS-CoV-2 infection (dated by TCRdb to the early 2020s). Regarding the complete study: Because TCR sequencing was done on bulk RNA from unsorted whole blood, the alpha and beta chains could not be paired.

Set within a cohort of healthcare workers in London, UK, this nested case-control study involved weekly PCR testing of nasopharyngeal swabs along with blood sampling. Healthcare workers were recruited between 23 and 31 March 2020, during the week of the UK lockdown, and were followed weekly for up to roughly 16 weeks. The library was obtained by 5' RACE. The reads were generated on a NextSeq 500. Unique molecular identifiers were attached to individual cDNA molecules in the TCR library protocol so that sequencing error and PCR bias could be corrected. Both TCR alpha and beta chains were sequenced, and tight co-correlation was observed between alpha and beta sequence abundances in each sample. The original pipeline was this. Decombinator V4 was used to annotate TCR sequences for V gene, J gene and CDR3. Expanded TCRs were defined as changing significantly between any two time points under a Poisson model with p below 0.0001. TCR abundances were normalised to the total number of TCRs sequenced per sample and expressed as counts per million. MAIT TCRs were defined by TRAV1-2 paired with TRAJ12, TRAJ20 or TRAJ33, and iNKT TCRs by TRAV10 paired with TRAJ18. VDJdb, accessed on 1 November 2021, was searched for TCRs annotated for CMV, EBV and SARS-CoV-2, and TCRs annotated for more than one antigen were excluded. TCRdb's own reprocessing of the public reads used fastp at Q25 and MiXCR and kept productive beta chains. A single entry per CDR3 protein holds the most common genes and DNA from its merged rows. TCRdb, not the authors, supplied the V and J calls. The sample has about 80,000 distinct CDR3 sequences on record, about 16% of them singletons. In total, the top ten clones hold about 2.6% of the sample.

The germline V gene supplies CDR1 SNHLY and CDR2 FYNNEI. Trimming removed 3 bases from V and 2 bases from J, leaving 7 bases between the germline ends. Taken from cysteine to phenylalanine, the CDR3 has 14 residues. The retained sequence is limited to the CDR3, 42 bases, with the frame set at the first base. Study-wide findings and limitations: VDJdb matching was skewed toward anti-spike CD8 responses and likely underestimated virus-specific expansions, missing private and CD4 specificities.

As regards this clonotype: Its antigen is currently not known. No base quality information exists; no much larger clone differs at one position.

Here the chain combines TRBV2 and TRBJ2-2, with the D gene too uncertain to name. The TCR was taken from an adult who was a healthcare worker with PCR-confirmed SARS-CoV-2 infection or an uninfected control (not recorded which). Sequencing was done on a sample of whole blood. The DNA sequence is as follows: TGTGCCAGCAGTGACTACTTCAACACCGGGGAGCTGTTTTTT. Its coded protein is CASSDYFNTGELFF.